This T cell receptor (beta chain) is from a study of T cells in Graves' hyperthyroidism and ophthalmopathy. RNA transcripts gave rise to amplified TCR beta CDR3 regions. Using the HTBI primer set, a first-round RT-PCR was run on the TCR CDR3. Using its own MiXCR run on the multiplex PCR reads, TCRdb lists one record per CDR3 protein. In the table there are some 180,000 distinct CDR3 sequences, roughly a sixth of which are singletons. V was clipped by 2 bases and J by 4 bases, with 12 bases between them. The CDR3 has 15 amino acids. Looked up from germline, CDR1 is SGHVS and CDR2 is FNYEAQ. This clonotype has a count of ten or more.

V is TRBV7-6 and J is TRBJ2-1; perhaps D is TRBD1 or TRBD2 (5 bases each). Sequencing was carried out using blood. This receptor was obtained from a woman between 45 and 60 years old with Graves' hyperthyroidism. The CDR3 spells CASSLNTGLYNEQFF. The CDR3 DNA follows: TGTGCCAGCAGCTTAAATACGGGGCTATACAATGAGCAGTTCTTC.